The source of this T cell receptor beta chain is a study of T cell clones after liver transplantation. Study in general: TCRbeta sequencing after a pre-transplant mixed lymphocyte reaction identified graft-donor-reactive clones, later tracked in post-transplant blood. Until 12-24 months post-transplant, subjects got standard immunosuppression and no induction. Study-wide points: A larger donor-reactive than third-party decline suggested partial antigen-specific deletion. Graft donor-reactive T cells possibly entered the graft instead of undergoing deletion.

Only in-frame clones appear in the TCRdb table, and some are missing; sequencing was by immunoSEQ multiplex PCR. The table lists tens of thousands of clones, over 65% of them singletons. Deletions cut 4 bases from V and 2 bases from J, with 11 bases between. Germline V lookup: CDR1 SGHTA, CDR2 FQGNSA. This CDR3 is 14 amino acids long. This clone was observed once. Its antigen is not known. The chain employs TRBV7-2 and TRBJ1-1, with TRBD1 as a possible D gene (6 bases). The TCR comes from a human patient who received a liver transplant. Some T cells may be supplied by the graft donor. Material: CD4+ T cells from blood, obtained at the 22-month timepoint. CDR3 in DNA: TGTGCCAGCAGCTGGAACAGGGATAACACTGAAGCTTTCTTT. Amino acid sequence: CASSWNRDNTEAFF.